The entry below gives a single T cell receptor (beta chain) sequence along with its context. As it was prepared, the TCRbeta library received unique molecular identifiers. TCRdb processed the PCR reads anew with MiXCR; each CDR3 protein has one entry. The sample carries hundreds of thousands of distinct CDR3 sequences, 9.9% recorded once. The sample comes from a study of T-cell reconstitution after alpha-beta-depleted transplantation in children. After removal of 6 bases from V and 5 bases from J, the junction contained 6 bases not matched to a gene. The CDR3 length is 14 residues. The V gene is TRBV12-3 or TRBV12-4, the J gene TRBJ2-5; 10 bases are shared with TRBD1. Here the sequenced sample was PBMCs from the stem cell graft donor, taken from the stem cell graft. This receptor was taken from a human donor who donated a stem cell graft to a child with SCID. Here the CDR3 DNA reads TGTGCCAGCAGGAAGGACAGGGGGAGGGAGACCCAGTACTTC. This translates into CASRKDRGRETQYF.